These T cell receptor beta chains were read from a single sample in a study of T-cell memory formation after mild COVID-19. TCRdb called the 5' RACE reads again in MiXCR, with one record for every CDR3 protein. The repertoire holds under 50,000 distinct CDR3 sequences, with 25% to 30% as singletons. Sequenced: PBMCs or a T cell subset sorted from them (not recorded which). These receptors all stem from a man younger than 35 who had mild COVID-19 (a few samples of this study predate the infection). Cell type and time point are not known. Both conserved end residues are part of each CDR3. Each record gives: CDR3 DNA, CDR3 protein, V gene, J gene, CDR3 length, D gene, clone size. A D gene is named only where the DNA matches it firmly. Clone size is not always given. Where it is, it says once, few, many or a class for expanded clones.

CDR3nt: TGCGCCAGCAGCCCAGTGGGACAGGGGGCCAATGAGCAGTTCTTC
CDR3aa: CASSPVGQGANEQFF
v_gene: TRBV4-3
j_gene: TRBJ2-1
len: 15
d_gene: TRBD1
abundance: NA

CDR3nt: TGTGCCAGCAGCCAAGGACAGGGGCCCTATGGCTACACCTTC
CDR3aa: CASSQGQGPYGYTF
v_gene: TRBV3-1
j_gene: TRBJ1-2
len: 14
d_gene: TRBD1
abundance: once

CDR3nt: TGTGCCAGCAGTGATCCCAGGCATTTGGACACCGGGGAGCTGTTTTTT
CDR3aa: CASSDPRHLDTGELFF
v_gene: TRBV2
j_gene: TRBJ2-2
len: 16
d_gene: NA
abundance: NA

CDR3nt: TGTGCCAGCAGTTGGGGGCCGACCTACGAGCAGTACTTC
CDR3aa: CASSWGPTYEQYF
v_gene: TRBV12-3/TRBV12-4
j_gene: TRBJ2-7
len: 13
d_gene: NA
abundance: NA

CDR3nt: TGTGCCAGCAGCTTTTCCCACAATGAGCAGTTCTTC
CDR3aa: CASSFSHNEQFF
v_gene: TRBV12-3/TRBV12-4
j_gene: TRBJ2-1
len: 12
d_gene: NA
abundance: few

CDR3nt: TGTGCCAGCAGCCCGCTTCCGTATGATACGCAGTATTTT
CDR3aa: CASSPLPYDTQYF
v_gene: TRBV14
j_gene: TRBJ2-3
len: 13
d_gene: NA
abundance: NA

CDR3nt: TGTGCCAGCAGCGTAGCGGGACTAGTCAATGAGCAGTTCTTC
CDR3aa: CASSVAGLVNEQFF
v_gene: TRBV9
j_gene: TRBJ2-1
len: 14
d_gene: TRBD2
abundance: few

CDR3nt: TGTGCCAGCAGTTACGGGGCGGCTCGCGAGCAGTACTTC
CDR3aa: CASSYGAAREQYF
v_gene: TRBV6-5
j_gene: TRBJ2-7
len: 13
d_gene: NA
abundance: few

CDR3nt: TGTGCCCTCCGGGACAGGGATAATTCACCCCTCCACTTT
CDR3aa: CALRDRDNSPLHF
v_gene: TRBV10-3
j_gene: TRBJ1-6
len: 13
d_gene: TRBD1
abundance: NA

CDR3nt: TGTGCCAGCAGCGGCTCGACAGGAGTCTACAATGAGCAGTTCTTC
CDR3aa: CASSGSTGVYNEQFF
v_gene: TRBV9
j_gene: TRBJ2-1
len: 15
d_gene: NA
abundance: NA

CDR3nt: TGTGCCAGCAGCTATCGGGGGGGCGGTTTAGATACGCAGTATTTT
CDR3aa: CASSYRGGGLDTQYF
v_gene: TRBV11-2
j_gene: TRBJ2-3
len: 15
d_gene: TRBD2
abundance: few

CDR3nt: TGTGCCAGCAGCTTAATTGGGGCACCCGGGGAGCTGTTTTTT
CDR3aa: CASSLIGAPGELFF
v_gene: TRBV7-2
j_gene: TRBJ2-2
len: 14
d_gene: NA
abundance: few

CDR3nt: TGCGCCAGCAGTGAGAGGCCCCCCGGGGAGCTGTTTTTT
CDR3aa: CASSERPPGELFF
v_gene: TRBV10-2
j_gene: TRBJ2-2
len: 13
d_gene: NA
abundance: NA

CDR3nt: TGTGCCACCCTCGGGGCTAGCACAGATACGCAGTATTTT
CDR3aa: CATLGASTDTQYF
v_gene: TRBV10-3
j_gene: TRBJ2-3
len: 13
d_gene: NA
abundance: many

CDR3nt: TGCGCCAGCAGCTTGAAGGGGGCGAACACTGAAGCTTTCTTT
CDR3aa: CASSLKGANTEAFF
v_gene: TRBV5-1
j_gene: TRBJ1-1
len: 14
d_gene: TRBD1
abundance: NA

CDR3nt: TGTGCCAGCAGTTCAGCGGGGGGGCCCGCAGATACGCAGTATTTT
CDR3aa: CASSSAGGPADTQYF
v_gene: TRBV12-3/TRBV12-4
j_gene: TRBJ2-3
len: 15
d_gene: TRBD2
abundance: few

CDR3nt: TGTGCCATAATGGCAACCCAGGGGCGCTCTGGGGCCAACGTCCTGACTTTC
CDR3aa: CAIMATQGRSGANVLTF
v_gene: TRBV10-3
j_gene: TRBJ2-6
len: 17
d_gene: NA
abundance: few

CDR3nt: TGTGCCAGCAGCCCCCAGGACAGTACCCAGCATTTT
CDR3aa: CASSPQDSTQHF
v_gene: TRBV7-9
j_gene: TRBJ1-5
len: 12
d_gene: NA
abundance: NA